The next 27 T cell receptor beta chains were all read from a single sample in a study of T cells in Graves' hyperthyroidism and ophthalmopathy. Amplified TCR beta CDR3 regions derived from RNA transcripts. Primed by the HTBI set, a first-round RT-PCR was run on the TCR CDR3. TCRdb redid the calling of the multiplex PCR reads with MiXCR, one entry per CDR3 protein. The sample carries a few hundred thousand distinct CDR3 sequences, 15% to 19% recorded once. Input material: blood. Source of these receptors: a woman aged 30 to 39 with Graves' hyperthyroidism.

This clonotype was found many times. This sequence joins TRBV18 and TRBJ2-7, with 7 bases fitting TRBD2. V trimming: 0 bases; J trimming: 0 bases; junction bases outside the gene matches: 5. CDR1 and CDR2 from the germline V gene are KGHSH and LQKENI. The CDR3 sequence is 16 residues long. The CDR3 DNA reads TGTGCCAGCTCACCACCCAGCGGGGAGAGCTCCTACGAGCAGTACTTC. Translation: CASSPPSGESSYEQYF.

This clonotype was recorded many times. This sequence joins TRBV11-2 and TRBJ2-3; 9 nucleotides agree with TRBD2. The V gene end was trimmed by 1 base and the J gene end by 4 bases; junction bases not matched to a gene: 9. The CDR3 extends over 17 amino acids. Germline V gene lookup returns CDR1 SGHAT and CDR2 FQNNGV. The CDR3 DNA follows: TGTGCCAGCAGCTTAGTTTTTAGCGGGAGTGACGCAGATACGCAGTATTTT. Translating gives CASSLVFSGSDADTQYF.

The CDR3 DNA reads TGTGCCTGGAATGGCGGGAGCTCCTACAATGAGCAGTTCTTC. Translated: CAWNGGSSYNEQFF. This chain links TRBV30 with TRBJ2-1; 7 bases line up with TRBD2. Trimming cost V 4 bases and J 0 bases; bases outside gene matches: 3. This CDR3 has 14 amino acids. CDR1 is GTSNPN, CDR2 SVGIG, per germline (reference sequence). Filled out from reference TRBV30 and TRBJ2-1, the complete variable domain reads SQTIHQWPATLVQPVGSPLSLECTVEGTSNPNLYWYRQAAGRGLQLLFYSVGIGQISSEVPQNLSASRPQDRQFILSSKKLLLSDSGFYLCAWNGGSSYNEQFFGPGTRLTVL.

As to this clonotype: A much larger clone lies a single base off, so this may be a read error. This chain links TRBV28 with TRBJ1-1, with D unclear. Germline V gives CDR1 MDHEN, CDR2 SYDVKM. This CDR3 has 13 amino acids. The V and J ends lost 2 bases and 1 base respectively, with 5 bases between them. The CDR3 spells CASSLNQNTEAFF. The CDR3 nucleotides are TGTGCCAGCAGTTTAAATCAGAACACTGAAGCTTTCTTT.

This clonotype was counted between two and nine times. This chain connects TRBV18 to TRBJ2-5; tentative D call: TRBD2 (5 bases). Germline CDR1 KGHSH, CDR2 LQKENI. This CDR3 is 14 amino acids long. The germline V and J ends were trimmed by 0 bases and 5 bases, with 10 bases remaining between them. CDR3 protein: CASSPPSTGETQYF. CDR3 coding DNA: TGTGCCAGCTCACCACCGAGCACGGGGGAGACCCAGTACTTC.

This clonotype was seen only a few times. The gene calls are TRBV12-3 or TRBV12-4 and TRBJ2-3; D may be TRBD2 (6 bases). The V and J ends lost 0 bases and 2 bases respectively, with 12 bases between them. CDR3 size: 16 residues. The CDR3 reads CASSLAPAGLTDTQYF. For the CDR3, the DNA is TGTGCCAGCAGTTTAGCGCCGGCGGGACTCACAGATACGCAGTATTTT.

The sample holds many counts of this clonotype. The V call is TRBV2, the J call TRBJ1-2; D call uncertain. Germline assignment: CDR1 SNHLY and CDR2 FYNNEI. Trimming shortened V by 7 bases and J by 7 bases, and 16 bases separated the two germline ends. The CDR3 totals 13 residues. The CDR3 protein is CASTPDIEAGYTF. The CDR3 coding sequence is TGTGCCAGCACCCCAGACATAGAGGCTGGCTACACCTTC.

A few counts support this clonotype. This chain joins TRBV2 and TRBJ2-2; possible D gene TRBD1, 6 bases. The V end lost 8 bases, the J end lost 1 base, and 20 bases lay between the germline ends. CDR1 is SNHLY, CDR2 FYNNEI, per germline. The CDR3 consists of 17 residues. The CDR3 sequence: CASAHPRQQGNTGELFF. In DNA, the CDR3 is TGTGCCAGCGCACACCCTCGACAACAGGGGAACACCGGGGAGCTGTTTTTT.

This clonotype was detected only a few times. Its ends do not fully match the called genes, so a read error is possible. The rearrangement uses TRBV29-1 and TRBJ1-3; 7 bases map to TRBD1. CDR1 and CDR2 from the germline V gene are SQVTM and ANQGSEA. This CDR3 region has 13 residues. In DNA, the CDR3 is TGCAGCATCCGACAGGGCTCTGGAAACACCACATATTTT. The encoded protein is CSIRQGSGNTTYF.

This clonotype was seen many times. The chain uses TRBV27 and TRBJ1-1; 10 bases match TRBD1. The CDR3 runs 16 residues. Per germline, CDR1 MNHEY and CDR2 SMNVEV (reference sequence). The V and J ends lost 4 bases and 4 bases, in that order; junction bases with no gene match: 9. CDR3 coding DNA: TGTGCCAGCAGTTGGGACAGGGGCACTGGTGGCACTGAAGCTTTCTTT. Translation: CASSWDRGTGGTEAFF.

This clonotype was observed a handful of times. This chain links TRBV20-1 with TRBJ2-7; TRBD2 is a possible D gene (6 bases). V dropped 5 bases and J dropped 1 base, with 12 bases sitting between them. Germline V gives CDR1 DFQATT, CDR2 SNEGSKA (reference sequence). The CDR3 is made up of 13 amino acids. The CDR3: CSAGRSLSYEQYF. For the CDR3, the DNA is TGCAGTGCTGGGAGGAGTCTATCCTACGAGCAGTACTTC.

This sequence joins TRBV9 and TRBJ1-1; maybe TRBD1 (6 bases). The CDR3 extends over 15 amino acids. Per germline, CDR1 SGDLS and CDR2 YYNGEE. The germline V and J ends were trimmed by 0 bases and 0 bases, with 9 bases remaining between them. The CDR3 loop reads CASSVVEGVNTEAFF. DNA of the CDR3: TGTGCCAGCAGCGTAGTAGAGGGGGTGAACACTGAAGCTTTCTTT.

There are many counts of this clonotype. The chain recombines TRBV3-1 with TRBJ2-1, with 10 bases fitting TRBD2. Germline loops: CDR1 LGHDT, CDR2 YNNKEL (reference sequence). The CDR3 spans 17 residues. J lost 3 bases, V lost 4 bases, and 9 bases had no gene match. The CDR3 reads CASSRRTGTSVYNEQFF. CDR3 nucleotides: TGTGCCAGCAGCCGTCGAACCGGGACTAGCGTCTACAATGAGCAGTTCTTC.

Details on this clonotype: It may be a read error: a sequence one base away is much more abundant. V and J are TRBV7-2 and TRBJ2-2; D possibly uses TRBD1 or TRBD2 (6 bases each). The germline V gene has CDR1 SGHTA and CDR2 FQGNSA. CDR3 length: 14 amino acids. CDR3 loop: CASSPARGAGELLF. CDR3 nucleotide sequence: TGTGCCAGCAGCCCCGCTAGGGGGGCCGGGGAGCTGCTTTTT.

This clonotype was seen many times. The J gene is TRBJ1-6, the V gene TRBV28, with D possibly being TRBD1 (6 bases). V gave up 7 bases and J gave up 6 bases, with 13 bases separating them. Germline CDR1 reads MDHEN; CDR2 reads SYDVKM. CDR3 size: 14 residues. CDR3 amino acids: CASTRPRGNSPLHF. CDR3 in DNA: TGTGCCAGCACCCGGCCCAGGGGTAATTCACCCCTCCACTTT.

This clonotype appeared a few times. CDR3 sequence (DNA): TGTGCCAGCAGCCTGACAGCGGAGAGTGGCTACACCTTC. Translation gives CASSLTAESGYTF. The genes are TRBV7-6 and TRBJ1-2; maybe TRBD1 (5 bases). CDR1 is SGHVS, CDR2 FNYEAQ, per germline. This CDR3 has 13 residues. The V gene lost 5 bases and the J gene lost 7 bases, with 14 bases spanning the gap.

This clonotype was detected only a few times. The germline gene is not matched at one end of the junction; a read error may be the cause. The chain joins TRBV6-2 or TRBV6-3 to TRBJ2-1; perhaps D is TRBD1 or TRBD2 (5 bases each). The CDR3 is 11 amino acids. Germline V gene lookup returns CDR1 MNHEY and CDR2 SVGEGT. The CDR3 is CASSSGTRQLF. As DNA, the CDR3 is TGTGCCAGCAGTTCCGGGACCCGGCAGCTCTTC.

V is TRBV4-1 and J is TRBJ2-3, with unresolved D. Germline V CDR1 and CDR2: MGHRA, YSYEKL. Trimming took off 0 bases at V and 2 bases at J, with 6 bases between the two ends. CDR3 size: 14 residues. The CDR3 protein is CASSQEFLTDTQYF. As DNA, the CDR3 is TGCGCCAGCAGCCAAGAGTTTCTCACAGATACGCAGTATTTT.

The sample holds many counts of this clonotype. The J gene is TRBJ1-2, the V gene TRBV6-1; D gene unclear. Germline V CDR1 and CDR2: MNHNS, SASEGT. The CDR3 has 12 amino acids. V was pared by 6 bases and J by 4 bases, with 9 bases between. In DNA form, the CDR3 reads TGTGCCAGCAGAAGGACTCCCTATGGCTACACCTTC. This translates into CASRRTPYGYTF.

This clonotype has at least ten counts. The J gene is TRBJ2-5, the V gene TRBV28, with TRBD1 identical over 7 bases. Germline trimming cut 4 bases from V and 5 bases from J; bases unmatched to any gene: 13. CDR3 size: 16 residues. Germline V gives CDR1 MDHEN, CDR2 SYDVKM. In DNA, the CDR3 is TGTGCCAGCAGTTCCCCCATCCAGGGGGATAGGGAGACCCAGTACTTC. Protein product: CASSSPIQGDRETQYF.

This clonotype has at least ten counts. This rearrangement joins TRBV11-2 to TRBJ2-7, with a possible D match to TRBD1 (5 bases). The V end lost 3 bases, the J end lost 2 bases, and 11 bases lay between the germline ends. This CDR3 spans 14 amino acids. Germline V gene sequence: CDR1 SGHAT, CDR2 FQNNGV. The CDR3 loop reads CASSLTDQPYEQYF. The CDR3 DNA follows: TGTGCCAGCAGCTTGACAGACCAGCCCTACGAGCAGTACTTC.

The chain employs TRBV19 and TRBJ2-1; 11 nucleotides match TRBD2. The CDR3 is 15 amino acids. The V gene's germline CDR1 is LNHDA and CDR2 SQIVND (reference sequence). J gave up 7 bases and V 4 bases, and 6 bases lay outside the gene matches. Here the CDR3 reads CASSKTSGIINEQFF. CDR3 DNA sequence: TGTGCCAGTAGTAAGACTAGCGGGATTATTAATGAGCAGTTCTTC.

The DNA of the CDR3 is TGTGCCAGCAGCTTAATCTTCCCTAGCGGGAGGGCCGTCTCCGAGCAGTACTTC. Its translation: CASSLIFPSGRAVSEQYF. The chain employs TRBV7-8 and TRBJ2-7; 12 bases match TRBD2. This CDR3 has 18 residues. Germline CDR1 is SGHVS and CDR2 is FQNEAQ. The junction had 14 bases not matched to a gene; V was cut back by 2 bases and J by 6 bases.

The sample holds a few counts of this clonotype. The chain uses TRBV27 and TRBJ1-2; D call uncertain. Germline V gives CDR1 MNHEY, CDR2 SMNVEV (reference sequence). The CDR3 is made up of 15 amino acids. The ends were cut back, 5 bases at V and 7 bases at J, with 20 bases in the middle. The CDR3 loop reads CASSPYPDTFAGYTF. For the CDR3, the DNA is TGTGCCAGCAGTCCCTACCCCGACACTTTCGCTGGCTACACCTTC.

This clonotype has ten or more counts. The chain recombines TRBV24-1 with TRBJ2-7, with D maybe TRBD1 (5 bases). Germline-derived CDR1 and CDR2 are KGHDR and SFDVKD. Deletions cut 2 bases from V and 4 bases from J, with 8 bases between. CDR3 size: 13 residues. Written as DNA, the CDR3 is TGTGCCACCAGTGATTATTCAGGGTACGAGCAGTACTTC. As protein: CATSDYSGYEQYF.

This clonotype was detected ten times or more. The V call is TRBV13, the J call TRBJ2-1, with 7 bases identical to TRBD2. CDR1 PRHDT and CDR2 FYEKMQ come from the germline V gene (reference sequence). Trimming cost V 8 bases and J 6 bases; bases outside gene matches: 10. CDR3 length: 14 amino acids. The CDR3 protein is CASGASGLVNEQFF. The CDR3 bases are TGTGCCAGCGGGGCATCAGGACTAGTCAATGAGCAGTTCTTC.

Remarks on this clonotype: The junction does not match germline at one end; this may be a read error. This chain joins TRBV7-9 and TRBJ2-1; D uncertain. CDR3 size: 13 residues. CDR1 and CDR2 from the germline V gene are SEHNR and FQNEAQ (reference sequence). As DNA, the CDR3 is TGTACCAGCAGCCCGGCCCTCTACAATGAGCAGTTCTTC. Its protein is CTSSPALYNEQFF.